This T cell receptor beta chain comes out of a study of T cells in Graves' hyperthyroidism and ophthalmopathy. Study in general: Staff took peripheral blood when the initial diagnosis was made, before any treatment began.

The CDR3 extends over 14 amino acids. The germline V gene has CDR1 LNHNV and CDR2 YYDKDF (reference sequence). Unmatched junction bases numbered 5, after V lost 5 bases and J lost 6 bases. This clonotype was observed a handful of times. There were TCR beta CDR3 regions amplified from RNA transcripts. First-round RT-PCR of the TCR CDR3 relied on the HTBI primer set. TCRdb reprocessed the multiplex PCR reads with MiXCR, giving one entry per CDR3 protein. This table has 250,000 or so distinct CDR3 sequences, about 14% appearing once. Participants, patients aged 18 to 65, had newly diagnosed hyperthyroidism with a duration under 2 months. Source material for PBMCs was 9 to 10 ml fresh peripheral blood.

Sequencing was carried out using blood. The TCR comes from a woman between 40 and 50 years old with Graves' hyperthyroidism that later progressed to Graves' ophthalmopathy. The chain recombines TRBV15 with TRBJ2-2; the match to TRBD2 covers 8 bases. For the CDR3, the DNA is TGTGCCACCAGCGTCCGGGGACTAGCCGGGGAGCTGTTTTTT. This gives the protein CATSVRGLAGELFF.